These 29 T cell receptor beta chains came from one sample sequenced in a study of blood T cell repertoires in COVID-19. Produced via immunoSEQ multiplex PCR; TCRdb's table is partial and in-frame only. The repertoire consists of 150,000 to 200,000 clones, with around four fifths occurring once and the leading ten covering around 2.8%. Input material: peripheral blood. All receptors derive from a man between 65 and 79 years old with acute or convalescent COVID-19.

A word on this clone: At one boundary the junction diverges from the germline segment, which might be a read error. This sequence joins TRBV5-1 and TRBJ2-1, with D perhaps matching TRBD1 (5 bases). The CDR3 extends over 15 amino acids. Germline CDR1 is SGHRS and CDR2 is YFSETQ. The CDR3 here is CASAPRGSSDNEQFF. CDR3 nucleotide sequence: TGCGCCAGCGCTCCTAGGGGAAGCTCCGACAATGAGCAGTTCTTC.

This clone showed up just once. This chain connects TRBV10-1 to TRBJ1-1, with D unclear. The CDR3 is made up of 13 amino acids. The germline CDR1 and CDR2 sequences are WNHNN and SYGVQD (reference sequence). Trimming left V 4 bases short and J 1 base short, with 7 bases between. The CDR3: CASSALSNTEAFF. CDR3 coding DNA: TGCGCCAGCAGTGCTCTATCGAACACTGAAGCTTTCTTT.

The sample holds a few counts of this clone. The genes are TRBV7-8 and TRBJ1-4; TRBD1 aligns across 9 bases. The J segment lost 8 bases and the V segment lost 5 bases, leaving 12 bases of the junction unmatched. Looked up from germline, CDR1 is SGHVS and CDR2 is FQNEAQ. This CDR3 spans 16 amino acids. For the CDR3, the DNA is TGTGCCAGCAGCAGGAACCCGGGACAGGGCGTCGAAAAACTGTTTTTT. This sequence encodes CASSRNPGQGVEKLFF.

V is TRBV7-2 and J is TRBJ2-1; D is unresolved. Germline V lookup: CDR1 SGHTA, CDR2 FQGNSA. V shed 0 bases and J shed 3 bases, with 9 bases lying between them. The CDR3 runs to 15 residues. The CDR3 protein is CASSLAASNYNEQFF. The CDR3 bases are TGTGCCAGCAGCTTAGCTGCAAGCAACTACAATGAGCAGTTCTTC.

The J gene is TRBJ2-7, the V gene TRBV6-5, with D possibly being TRBD1 (6 bases). Deletions cut 8 bases from V and 3 bases from J, with 8 bases between. The germline V gene encodes CDR1 MNHEY and CDR2 SVGAGI. The CDR3 runs 11 residues. CDR3 in amino acids: CASRDNYEQYF. CDR3 nucleotides: TGTGCCAGCCGGGACAACTACGAGCAGTACTTC.

This clone was recorded a few times. V and J are TRBV6-5 and TRBJ1-1, with no clear D. Germline V lookup: CDR1 MNHEY, CDR2 SVGAGI. Trimming pared 6 bases from V and 0 bases from J, leaving 14 bases between. The CDR3 sequence is 15 residues long. The CDR3 is CASRPGGNMNTEAFF. CDR3 nucleotides: TGTGCCAGCAGGCCTGGTGGCAACATGAACACTGAAGCTTTCTTT.

A few counts support this clone. The rearrangement uses TRBV12-3 or TRBV12-4 and TRBJ1-1; no definite D call. V was pared by 6 bases and J by 7 bases, with 12 bases between. The CDR3 totals 12 residues. The CDR3 sequence: CASRSDIDEAFF. The CDR3, as DNA: TGTGCCAGCAGATCAGACATTGATGAAGCTTTCTTT.

The J gene is TRBJ1-2, the V gene TRBV19, with D perhaps matching TRBD1 (5 bases). Germline lookup yields CDR1 LNHDA and CDR2 SQIVND (reference sequence). Between the trimmed V and J ends, which lost 10 bases and 1 base, there was a span of 7 bases. This CDR3 has 11 residues. The CDR3 protein is CAIRDNYGYTF. For the CDR3, the DNA is TGTGCCATCAGGGATAACTATGGCTACACCTTC.

The chain is built from TRBV24-1 and TRBJ2-1, with D possibly matching TRBD1 (5 bases). Germline CDR1 is KGHDR and CDR2 is SFDVKD. The CDR3 sequence is 15 residues long. Trimming took 1 base from V and 6 from J, leaving 12 bases between them. The CDR3 DNA is TGTGCCACCAGTGATTTTAAGACAGTAAGCAATGAGCAGTTCTTC. Translation: CATSDFKTVSNEQFF.

This clone has more than one count but fewer than ten. V gene TRBV2 combines with J gene TRBJ2-2, with D uncertain. V lost 7 bases to trimming and J lost 5 bases, with 14 bases between them. The length of the CDR3 is 14 residues. Germline V gene sequence: CDR1 SNHLY, CDR2 FYNNEI. The CDR3 nucleotides read TGTGCCAGCACCGGAGCCGTCAGTACCGGGGAGCTGTTTTTT. Translated, it gives CASTGAVSTGELFF.

This chain joins TRBV3-1 (or the pseudogene TRBV3-2) and TRBJ1-2, with a weak D call TRBD1 (5 bases). Trimming cost V 1 base and J 4 bases, with 10 bases left between them. The CDR3 length is 14 residues. The germline gives CDR1 LGHDT, CDR2 YNNKEL (reference sequence). In DNA form, the CDR3 reads TGTGCCAGCAGCCAAGGGCAGGGCCCCTATGGCTACACCTTC. This codes for CASSQGQGPYGYTF.

The rearrangement uses TRBV5-1 and TRBJ2-5; 10 bases agree with TRBD1. V was clipped by 5 bases and J by 2 bases; unmatched bases: 6. The CDR3 is made up of 15 amino acids. CDR1 and CDR2 (germline): SGHRS, YFSETQ. CDR3 sequence (DNA): TGCGCCAGCAGGAGGACAGGGGGAAATCAAGAGACCCAGTACTTC. The encoded protein is CASRRTGGNQETQYF.

The chain has TRBV7-2 and TRBJ1-6; tentative D call: TRBD1 (6 bases). Germline CDR1 reads SGHTA; CDR2 reads FQGNSA. The V end lost 5 bases, the J end lost 7 bases, and 18 bases lay between the germline ends. CDR3 length: 16 residues. Here the CDR3 DNA reads TGTGCCAGCAGCCCTGAGGTCGGGACAACGAATTCACCCCTCCACTTT. Translation: CASSPEVGTTNSPLHF.

The rearrangement links TRBV12-3 or TRBV12-4 to TRBJ2-5; 7 nucleotides match TRBD1. The CDR3 spans 13 residues. With 2 bases clipped from V and 6 bases from J, the junction kept 3 bases outside the gene matches. Written as DNA, the CDR3 is TGTGCCAGCAGTTTAAACAGGGGAAAGACCCAGTACTTC. It translates to CASSLNRGKTQYF.

The chain employs TRBV5-1 and TRBJ1-1; D possibly corresponds to TRBD1 (6 bases). The CDR3 is 15 residues long. Looked up from germline, CDR1 is SGHRS and CDR2 is YFSETQ. V was cut by 7 bases and J by 1 base, with 17 bases left in between. CDR3 residues: CASREGTPQNTEAFF. The CDR3 DNA reads TGCGCCAGCCGAGAAGGGACACCCCAGAACACTGAAGCTTTCTTT. Full variable domain (remainder filled in from reference TRBV5-1 and TRBJ1-1): KAGVTQTPRYLIKTRGQQVTLSCSPISGHRSVSWYQQTPGQGLQFLFEYFSETQRNKGNFPGRFSGRQFSNSRSEMNVSTLELGDSALYLCASREGTPQNTEAFFGQGTRLTVV.

The sample holds a few counts of this clone. The rearrangement joins TRBV5-1 to TRBJ2-3; 9 bases are shared with TRBD2. CDR1 is SGHRS, CDR2 YFSETQ, per germline. Trimming took 2 bases from V and 6 from J; bases not matched to a gene: 4. CDR3 length: 14 residues. CDR3 DNA sequence: TGCGCCAGCAGCTTAGCGGGGGGCAGGGATACGCAGTATTTT. Amino acid sequence: CASSLAGGRDTQYF.

The chain employs TRBV4-1 and TRBJ2-2, with a possible D match to TRBD2 (6 bases). Germline CDR1 MGHRA, CDR2 YSYEKL. The CDR3 covers 15 residues. Trimming removed 4 bases at V and 4 bases at J, with 13 bases between. The CDR3 DNA follows: TGCGCCAGCAGCCCACGCAGCGGGTTCACCGGGGAGCTGTTTTTT. It yields the protein CASSPRSGFTGELFF.

V and J are TRBV28 and TRBJ1-5; the D is unclear. CDR3 length equals 19 residues. V shed 7 bases and J shed 1 base, with 26 bases lying between them. Looked up from germline, CDR1 is MDHEN and CDR2 is SYDVKM. The CDR3 sequence: CASIQGGGLAGKSNQPQHF. In DNA, the CDR3 is TGTGCCAGCATTCAAGGAGGCGGATTGGCGGGGAAAAGCAATCAGCCCCAGCATTTT.

This chain links TRBV5-1 with TRBJ1-2; TRBD1 might be the D (5 bases). Germline CDR1 SGHRS, CDR2 YFSETQ. The length of the CDR3 is 16 residues. The germline V and J ends were trimmed by 5 bases and 8 bases, with 25 bases remaining between them. For the CDR3, the DNA is TGCGCCAGCAGTACAGGAACGGGCTCCGTGGCCGGGGGCTACACCTTC. It encodes CASSTGTGSVAGGYTF.

The chain carries TRBV27 and TRBJ2-1; TRBD1 aligns across 9 bases. The germline V gene encodes CDR1 MNHEY and CDR2 SMNVEV (reference sequence). This CDR3 has 15 residues. Losses at the gene ends were 3 bases for V and 2 bases for J; bases not matched to a gene: 2. The CDR3 loop reads CASSLGTGTYNEQFF. The DNA of the CDR3 is TGTGCCAGCAGTTTGGGGACAGGGACCTACAATGAGCAGTTCTTC.

A single count supports this clone. The chain links TRBV4-2 to TRBJ2-2; 10 bases align to TRBD2. CDR1 and CDR2 (germline): LGHNA, YNFKEQ. J gave up 3 bases and V 7 bases, and 8 bases lay outside the gene matches. The CDR3 extends over 16 amino acids. The CDR3 nucleotides are TGTGCCAGCACCTTGTCCCTAGCGGGGGACACCGGGGAGCTGTTTTTT. It translates to CASTLSLAGDTGELFF.

V gene TRBV11-1 combines with J gene TRBJ2-7; the match to TRBD2 covers 13 bases. This CDR3 contains 16 residues. Losses at the gene ends were 5 bases for V and 4 bases for J; bases not matched to a gene: 8. Looked up from germline, CDR1 is SGHAT and CDR2 is FQDESV (reference sequence). The CDR3 coding sequence is TGTGCCAGCAGCGCAACTAGCGGGAGGGCCTCTTACGAGCAGTACTTC. Translated: CASSATSGRASYEQYF.

The V and J genes are TRBV6-5 and TRBJ2-1; 8 nucleotides line up with TRBD2. Per germline, CDR1 MNHEY and CDR2 SVGAGI. This CDR3 is built from 15 residues. V was clipped by 6 bases and J by 8 bases; unmatched bases: 12. CDR3 sequence reads: CASSKPGLGSDEQFF. CDR3 sequence (DNA): TGTGCCAGCAGCAAGCCGGGACTAGGTTCGGATGAGCAGTTCTTC.

The V call is TRBV10-1, the J call TRBJ2-1; 7 nucleotides agree with TRBD2. The germline V gene encodes CDR1 WNHNN and CDR2 SYGVQD (reference sequence). V lost 6 bases and J lost 10; bases outside the gene matches: 6. The CDR3 is 12 residues long. The CDR3 bases are TGCGCCAGCAGAAGAAGCGGGAACGAGCAGTTCTTC. It encodes CASRRSGNEQFF.

The chain links TRBV28 to TRBJ2-3; 10 bases agree with TRBD1. Losses at the gene ends were 7 bases for V and 5 bases for J; bases not matched to a gene: 9. CDR1 and CDR2 from the germline V gene are MDHEN and SYDVKM. This CDR3 spans 15 amino acids. DNA of the CDR3: TGTGCCAGCAACCAACCGGGACAGGGGTTAGATACGCAGTATTTT. This sequence encodes CASNQPGQGLDTQYF. Full variable domain (missing parts from reference TRBV28 and TRBJ2-3): DVKVTQSSRYLVKRTGEKVFLECVQDMDHENMFWYRQDPGLGLRLIYFSYDVKMKEKGDIPEGYSVSREKKERFSLILESASTNQTSMYLCASNQPGQGLDTQYFGPGTRLTVL.

The chain uses TRBV28 and TRBJ2-7, with D maybe TRBD1 (5 bases). Germline assignment: CDR1 MDHEN and CDR2 SYDVKM. Trimming removed 8 bases from V and 2 bases from J, with 7 bases in between. The CDR3 covers 11 residues. In nucleotides, the CDR3 is TGTGCCAGCGAAGGGGCCTACGAGCAGTACTTC. It codes for CASEGAYEQYF.

The chain recombines TRBV5-1 with TRBJ1-2, with a weak D call TRBD1 (6 bases). The CDR3 spans 13 residues. Trimming shortened V by 3 bases and J by 5 bases, and 11 bases separated the two germline ends. Germline V gene data show CDR1 as SGHRS and CDR2 as YFSETQ. DNA for the CDR3: TGCGCCAGCAGCTCACAGGGAGGGTATGGCTACACCTTC. Its protein product is CASSSQGGYGYTF.

V and J are TRBV7-9 and TRBJ1-6, with a possible D match to TRBD1 (5 bases). CDR3 length: 15 amino acids. Trimming took 7 bases from V and 7 from J, leaving 17 bases between them. In germline, CDR1 is SEHNR, CDR2 FQNEAQ (reference sequence). CDR3 region: CASNFWGDANSPLHF. In DNA form, the CDR3 reads TGTGCCAGCAATTTTTGGGGGGACGCCAATTCACCCCTCCACTTT.

J is TRBJ1-5 and V is TRBV2; D may be TRBD1 (5 bases). Germline V gene sequence: CDR1 SNHLY, CDR2 FYNNEI. The CDR3 is 14 amino acids. Trimming cost V 8 bases and J 7 bases, with 18 bases left between them. The CDR3 DNA follows: TGTGCCAGCGGGCCTGGGGGGTCTGGACAGCCCCAGCATTTT. This gives the protein CASGPGGSGQPQHF.